The present T cell receptor (beta chain) was sequenced within a study of blood T cell repertoires in COVID-19. Study at large: The United States, Italy and Spain were the sources of the acute and convalescent COVID-19 samples. Sources were T cells, B-cell-depleted T cells, or PBMCs; the material itself was cDNA or gDNA.

CDR1 and CDR2 (germline): MNHEY, SMNVEV (reference sequence). This CDR3 comprises 15 residues. Trimming removed 7 bases at V and 0 bases at J, with 15 bases between. Original handling: Nucleated cell number was recorded as an estimate derived from reference gene primer amplification. The repertoire was sequenced with immunoSEQ multiplex PCR; TCRdb's copy has only in-frame clones and lacks some. The V and J calls and the clone size are those of that table, but D and trimming were determined from the DNA. This table holds about 360,000 clones, around nine tenths found once. Seattle-derived patients entered the study during active infection and were followed longitudinally.

The rearrangement links TRBV27 to TRBJ2-5; D is undetermined. The TCR comes from a woman between 55 and 75 years old with COVID-19, enrolled during active disease. Sequencing was carried out using peripheral blood. The CDR3 DNA sequence: TGTGCCAGCAACCCTCAAATACAGTACCAAGAGACCCAGTACTTC. This encodes CASNPQIQYQETQYF.